The entry below describes one T cell receptor beta chain. This clonotype occurred a few times. The antigen it binds to is not known. Base qualities are not provided; no much larger clone lies one nucleotide away. The library was prepared using 5' RACE. These reads were obtained on an Illumina HiSeq 2000. A universal primer binding site was introduced by template switching, and a unique molecular identifier was present in the final cDNA, enabling accurate counting of TCR cDNA molecules. First-strand cDNA for TCR alpha and beta chains was synthesized from specific primers in the conserved constant-segment region. To control for contamination, every cDNA library was double barcoded, receiving both a SMART-Mk sample barcode and Illumina barcodes. Two successive PCR steps introduced TruSeq adapter sequences along with Illumina sample barcodes. The Illumina HiSeq platform was used with custom primers to sequence TCR alpha and beta cDNA libraries. As for how the authors treated the data: MiGEC processed the raw reads to extract unique molecular identifiers, while MiXCR was used to determine the CDR3 positions. For each individual, recombination models were inferred using an EM algorithm with the repgenHMM and IGoR tools. The tcR package in R was used for shared clonotype analysis, with sharing normalized by the product of cloneset sizes. To study raw recombination free of thymic and clonal selection effects, out-of-frame nonproductive sequences were analyzed. TCRdb redid the processing of the public reads, applying fastp at Q25 and MiXCR, and retained in-frame beta chains. Here each entry gathers all rows of one CDR3 protein and keeps the most common genes and DNA. The V and J calls come from TCRdb's annotation, not from the publication. This sample has about 1.7 million distinct CDR3 sequences in its table, and around 29% of those were observed once. The ten largest clones add up to 0.25% to 0.3% of the sample.

Every donor in the study was a healthy Caucasian. The sample is drawn from a study of identical twins (dated by TCRdb to 2015 to 2016). For context, the study as a whole: The study deep-sequenced TCR alpha and beta repertoires from monozygotic twins, unrelated adults of various ages and cord blood to test whether fetal clonotypes persist. To rule out contamination, the twin experiments were replicated at different times with different library preparation protocols.

Measured from the cysteine to the phenylalanine, the CDR3 is 15 residues long. Only CDR3 DNA remains: 45 bases, in frame from the first base. CDR1 and CDR2 are read off the germline V gene (reference sequence) as DFQATT and SNEGSKA. Compared with germline, V lacks 3 bases and J lacks 3 bases; bases without a gene match: 9. Overall results and qualifications from the work: Abundant cord blood beta clonotypes carried fewer insertions; young adult naive repertoires showed a weaker similar trend, while memory repertoires showed none. Invariant T cells such as MAIT and iNKT could partly confound zero-insertion analyses, although diverse VJ usage argued against such confounding for most clonotypes. Compared with coincidental sharing between unrelated individuals, out-of-frame TCR alpha sequences shared between twins had an excess of sequences with low generation probability. Recombination models systematically underestimated out-of-frame TCR alpha sharing in monozygotic twins but agreed with sharing between unrelated individuals. Conclusions relied on cross-sectional statistical analysis, since the same donors could not be followed over many years. In beta out-of-frame sequences, excess twin sharing was weaker, because having fewer shared sequences lowered the signal-to-noise ratio.

The source material was cord blood. The clonotype was recovered from a newborn girl in good health. Recombination connected TRBV20-1 to TRBJ2-7; 9 bases in between match TRBD1. The CDR3 region: CSARFYRGPVYEQYF. The nucleotide sequence reads as follows: TGCAGTGCTAGGTTTTACAGGGGGCCCGTCTACGAGCAGTACTTC.